This T cell receptor beta chain is drawn from a study of response to subunit inactivated influenza vaccine (dated by TCRdb to the late 2010s). General notes on the study: To follow how T cells responded to a trivalent subunit inactivated influenza vaccine, the researchers relied on deep quantitative profiling of the T cell receptor repertoire.

As concerns this clonotype: It has no known antigen specificity. No base quality values were provided; no much bigger clone lies one nucleotide off.

Libraries came from RT-PCR. The listed sequencing device is Illumina HiSeq 2500. In TCRdb, the public reads were trimmed at Q25 with fastp and aligned with MiXCR, with productive beta chains retained. Each entry merges the rows of one CDR3 protein and shows their most common DNA and genes. This sample comprises fewer than 250,000 distinct CDR3 sequences, about 15% of them detected only once. About 26% of the sample rests with the top ten. Trimming at the junction amounts to 8 bases on V and 2 bases on J, and the germline ends lie 14 bases apart. Based on the germline V gene (reference sequence), the CDR1 and CDR2 sequences are GTSNPN and SVGIG. The CDR3 contains 13 residues, cysteine and phenylalanine counted. Kept here is only the CDR3 DNA, which spans 39 bases and is read in frame from base 1. Results the study describes overall, beyond this receptor: The authors suggested that each seasonal influenza vaccination may recruit only a limited number of new T cells.

The origin of this receptor is a man between 45 and 60 years old who received an inactivated influenza vaccine. Donor details come from another sample of the same person, matched by shared clones. Sequences were derived from CD8+ T cells sorted from PBMCs, sampled 5 days after vaccination. The rearrangement joined TRBV30 to TRBJ2-3; the D call is possibly TRBD1 or TRBD2, each sharing 5 bases. CDR3 sequence: CAGDGTSTDTQYF. The DNA reads TGTGCCGGAGACGGGACGTCCACAGATACGCAGTATTTT.